The rows below give T cell receptor beta chains drawn from one sample of a study of preoperative IRX-2 immunotherapy in early breast cancer. Using immunoSEQ multiplex PCR, the repertoire was profiled, and TCRdb retains in-frame clones only, with some absent. The sample records around 60,000 clones, roughly 94% being singletons. This sample was gathered from a patient treated with IRX-2 immunotherapy. Receptors originate from a human donor with breast cancer. The CDR3 runs from the conserved cysteine through the conserved F or W. The D gene is left open where the match is weak. Clone sizes are given selectively: once, few, many, or a class where the clone is expanded.

j_call,d_call,cdr3_length,clone_size,v_call,cdr3_aa,cdr3_nt
TRBJ2-1,-,14,few,TRBV5-6,CASSSYSGYNEQFF,TGTGCCAGCAGCTCATATTCGGGTTACAATGAGCAGTTCTTC
TRBJ1-4,TRBD1,16,-,TRBV5-1,CASSTGTGITNEKLFF,TGCGCCAGCAGCACCGGGACAGGTATAACTAATGAAAAACTGTTTTTT
TRBJ2-2,-,14,-,TRBV4-3,CASSQVFGPGELFF,TGCGCCAGCAGCCAAGTCTTCGGTCCCGGGGAGCTGTTTTTT
TRBJ2-2,-,15,-,TRBV28,CASSSGQRPTGELFF,TGTGCCAGCAGTTCCGGACAGAGACCCACCGGGGAGCTGTTTTTT
TRBJ1-5,-,15,-,TRBV5-8,CASSDLGTDNQPQHF,TGTGCCAGCAGCGACCTTGGGACGGACAATCAGCCCCAGCATTTT
TRBJ1-2,-,13,-,TRBV10-2,CASSGGGFYGYTF,TGCGCCAGCAGTGGGGGGGGGTTCTATGGCTACACCTTC
TRBJ1-1,-,14,-,TRBV7-2,CASSSDRMNTEAFF,TGTGCCAGCAGCTCCGACAGGATGAACACTGAAGCTTTCTTT
TRBJ1-2,TRBD1,14,-,TRBV5-4,CASSGGTGDYGYTF,TGTGCCAGCAGTGGCGGGACAGGGGACTATGGCTACACCTTC
TRBJ2-6,-,17,-,TRBV18,CASSPRQVDSGANVLTF,TGTGCCAGCTCACCTAGACAGGTAGACTCTGGGGCCAACGTCCTGACTTTC
TRBJ2-5,-,15,-,TRBV28,CASISGVGYQETQYF,TGTGCCAGCATTTCAGGGGTAGGGTATCAAGAGACCCAGTACTTC
TRBJ2-7,-,15,-,TRBV4-1,CASSPLRGLEYEQYF,TGCGCCAGCAGCCCACTAAGGGGACTCGAGTACGAGCAGTACTTC
TRBJ2-7,TRBD2,16,-,TRBV9,CASSVDTSGSPYEQYF,TGTGCCAGCAGCGTGGATACTAGCGGGAGTCCCTACGAGCAGTACTTC
TRBJ2-1,-,15,-,TRBV9,CASSVSGELYNEQFF,TGTGCCAGCAGCGTATCGGGAGAGTTGTACAATGAGCAGTTCTTC
TRBJ2-7,-,13,once,TRBV6-6,CASSYSRTYEQYF,TGTGCCAGCAGTTACTCGAGGACTTACGAGCAGTACTTC
TRBJ2-7,-,17,-,TRBV11-2,CASTLTPGPRSSYEQYF,TGTGCCAGCACCTTAACGCCGGGGCCGAGGAGCTCCTACGAGCAGTACTTC
TRBJ2-5,-,14,-,TRBV28,CASSSRTYQETQYF,TGTGCCAGCAGTTCCAGGACCTACCAAGAGACCCAGTACTTC
TRBJ2-3,-,17,-,TRBV4-3,CASSQDLGGSSTDTQYF,TGCGCCAGCAGCCAAGATCTTGGGGGTTCTAGCACAGATACGCAGTATTTT
TRBJ1-5,-,14,-,TRBV10-3,CAISGQAFDQPQHF,TGTGCCATCAGTGGACAGGCTTTCGATCAGCCCCAGCATTTT
TRBJ1-1,-,12,-,TRBV10-3,CAISAPNTEAFF,TGTGCCATCAGTGCCCCGAACACTGAAGCTTTCTTT
TRBJ2-2,-,14,once,TRBV11-3,CASSPWGSFGELFF,TGTGCCAGCAGCCCGTGGGGGAGTTTCGGGGAGCTGTTTTTT
TRBJ2-4,TRBD1,15,-,TRBV6-5,CASGTGVESKNIQYF,TGTGCCAGCGGAACAGGGGTAGAATCCAAAAACATTCAGTACTTC
TRBJ1-3,-,14,-,TRBV19,CASRNRISGNTIYF,TGTGCCAGTAGAAACAGGATCTCTGGAAACACCATATATTTT
TRBJ2-3,-,11,-,TRBV30,CAWSATDTQYF,TGTGCCTGGAGTGCGACAGATACGCAGTATTTT
TRBJ1-3,TRBD1,14,-,TRBV28,CASSSRDRGDTIYF,TGTGCCAGCAGTTCTCGGGACAGGGGAGACACCATATATTTT
TRBJ1-6,TRBD1,16,-,TRBV28,CASSPRQGRSNSPLHF,TGTGCCAGCAGTCCGAGACAGGGAAGGAGCAATTCACCCCTCCACTTT
TRBJ2-1,-,14,-,TRBV6-6,CASSRQDSYNEQFF,TGTGCCAGCAGTCGACAGGACTCCTACAATGAGCAGTTCTTC
TRBJ1-1,-,13,few,TRBV18,CASSPTVNTEAFF,TGTGCCAGCTCACCGACGGTTAACACTGAAGCTTTCTTT
TRBJ2-5,-,14,-,TRBV11-1,CASSFPGRKETQYF,TGTGCCAGCAGCTTCCCCGGACGGAAAGAGACCCAGTACTTC
TRBJ2-3,-,12,-,TRBV7-9,CASSLPLAHQYF,TGTGCCAGCAGCTTACCGCTAGCACATCAGTATTTT
TRBJ1-1,TRBD1,15,-,TRBV6-6,CASSFRTGGNTEAFF,TGTGCCAGCAGTTTCCGGACAGGGGGGAACACTGAAGCTTTCTTT
TRBJ2-1,TRBD2,15,-,TRBV19,CASSQTSGGNNEQFF,TGTGCCAGTAGTCAGACTAGCGGGGGGAACAATGAGCAGTTCTTC
TRBJ1-5,-,17,-,TRBV15,CAASLPRLDGSNQPQHF,TGTGCCGCCAGCCTTCCCCGGTTGGACGGTAGCAATCAGCCCCAGCATTTT
TRBJ1-6,-,14,-,TRBV27,CASSQGNHNSPLHF,TGTGCCAGCAGTCAGGGGAACCATAATTCACCCCTCCACTTT
TRBJ1-2,-,15,-,TRBV4-2,CASSQEPRGNYGYTF,TGTGCCAGCAGCCAAGAACCCAGGGGTAACTATGGCTACACCTTC
TRBJ2-1,TRBD2,17,-,TRBV4-3,CASSQEASGRAGDEQFF,TGCGCCAGCAGCCAAGAGGCTAGCGGGAGAGCCGGGGATGAGCAGTTCTTC
TRBJ2-6,-,15,-,TRBV5-5,CASSPFTSGANVLTF,TGTGCCAGCAGCCCATTTACTTCTGGGGCCAACGTCCTGACTTTC
TRBJ2-5,TRBD2,14,-,TRBV2,CASSGTSGVEAQYF,TGTGCCAGCAGTGGGACTAGCGGGGTAGAGGCCCAGTACTTC
TRBJ1-1,-,16,-,TRBV11-2,CASQPTGKGRNTEAFF,TGTGCCAGCCAACCGACCGGGAAAGGTAGAAACACTGAAGCTTTCTTT
TRBJ2-1,TRBD1,15,-,TRBV11-2,CASRPPGTGANEQFF,TGTGCCAGCAGACCTCCCGGGACAGGGGCCAATGAGCAGTTCTTC
TRBJ1-4,-,14,-,TRBV14,CASSQDWGAEKLFF,TGTGCCAGCAGCCAAGATTGGGGGGCTGAAAAACTGTTTTTT
TRBJ1-6,-,15,-,TRBV9,CASSLQGDYNSPLHF,TGTGCCAGCAGCTTACAAGGCGACTATAATTCACCCCTCCACTTT
TRBJ2-4,-,17,-,TRBV21-1,CASSKVLAGRAKNIQYF,TGTGCCAGCAGCAAAGTATTGGCGGGTCGGGCCAAAAACATTCAGTACTTC
TRBJ2-5,TRBD2,17,-,TRBV5-1,CASSFGTSGRAEKTQYF,TGCGCCAGCAGCTTCGGGACTAGCGGGAGGGCCGAAAAGACCCAGTACTTC
TRBJ2-1,-,13,-,TRBV2,CASSLGGYNEQFF,TGTGCCAGCAGTCTAGGGGGATACAATGAGCAGTTCTTC
TRBJ1-5,TRBD1,14,-,TRBV27,CASSMDRGDQPQHF,TGTGCCAGCAGCATGGACAGGGGGGATCAGCCCCAGCATTTT
TRBJ1-5,TRBD1,16,-,TRBV5-1,CASSRLPGQGYQPQHF,TGCGCCAGCAGCAGACTCCCGGGACAGGGGTATCAGCCCCAGCATTTT
TRBJ2-1,TRBD1,15,-,TRBV7-2,CASSYDRGGYNEQFF,TGTGCCAGCAGTTATGACAGGGGCGGATACAATGAGCAGTTCTTC
TRBJ1-4,-,14,few,TRBV28,CACSQHQTNEKLFF,TGTGCTTGTAGCCAGCACCAAACTAATGAAAAACTGTTTTTT
TRBJ2-3,-,13,once,TRBV7-2,CASSFNSGVTQYF,TGTGCCAGCAGCTTCAACTCAGGGGTTACGCAGTATTTT
TRBJ2-5,-,14,-,TRBV5-4,CASSLEQGLETQYF,TGTGCCAGCAGCTTGGAACAGGGTCTGGAGACCCAGTACTTC
TRBJ2-7,-,15,-,TRBV2,CASSAPQTPTYEQYF,TGTGCCAGCAGCGCGCCTCAGACACCAACCTACGAGCAGTACTTC
TRBJ2-5,-,14,-,TRBV5-4,CASTIDGGRETQYF,TGTGCCAGCACCATCGATGGTGGACGGGAGACCCAGTACTTC
TRBJ1-4,TRBD1,14,-,TRBV5-4,CASRRSGGSGKLFF,TGTGCCAGCAGACGCTCAGGGGGCAGCGGAAAACTGTTTTTT
TRBJ2-3,-,19,-,TRBV7-2,CASSLAPVRRGRGGDTQYF,TGTGCCAGCAGCTTAGCCCCCGTACGGAGGGGGCGCGGAGGTGATACGCAGTATTTT